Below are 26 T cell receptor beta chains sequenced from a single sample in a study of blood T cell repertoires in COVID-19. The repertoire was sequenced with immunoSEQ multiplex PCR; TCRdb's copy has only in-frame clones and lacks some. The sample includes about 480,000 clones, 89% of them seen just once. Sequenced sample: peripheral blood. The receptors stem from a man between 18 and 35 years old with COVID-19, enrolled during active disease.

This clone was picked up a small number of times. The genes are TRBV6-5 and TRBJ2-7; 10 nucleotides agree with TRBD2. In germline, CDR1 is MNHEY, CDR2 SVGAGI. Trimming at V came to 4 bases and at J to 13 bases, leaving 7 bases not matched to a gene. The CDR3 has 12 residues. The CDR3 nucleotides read TGTGCCAGCAGTTCGCGGACTAGCGGTGATTACTTC. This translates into CASSSRTSGDYF.

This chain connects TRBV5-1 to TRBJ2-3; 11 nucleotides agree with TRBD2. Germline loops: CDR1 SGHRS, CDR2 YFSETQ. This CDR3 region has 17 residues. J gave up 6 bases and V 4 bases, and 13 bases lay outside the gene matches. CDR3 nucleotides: TGCGCCAGCAGCAAGGAAGGTAGCGGGGGGGCCTCGGATACGCAGTATTTT. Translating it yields CASSKEGSGGASDTQYF.

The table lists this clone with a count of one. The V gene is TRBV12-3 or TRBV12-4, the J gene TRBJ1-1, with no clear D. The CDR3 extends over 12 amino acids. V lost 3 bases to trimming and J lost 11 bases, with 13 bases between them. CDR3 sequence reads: CASSFSRVLAFF. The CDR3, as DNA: TGTGCCAGCAGTTTTTCTCGAGTTTTGGCTTTCTTT.

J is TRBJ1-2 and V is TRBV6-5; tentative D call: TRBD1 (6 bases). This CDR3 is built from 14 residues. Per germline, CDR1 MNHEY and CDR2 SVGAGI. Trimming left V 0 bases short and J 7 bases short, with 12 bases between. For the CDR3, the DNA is TGTGCCAGCAGTTACTCTCTGGACAGTACTGGCTACACCTTC. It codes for CASSYSLDSTGYTF.

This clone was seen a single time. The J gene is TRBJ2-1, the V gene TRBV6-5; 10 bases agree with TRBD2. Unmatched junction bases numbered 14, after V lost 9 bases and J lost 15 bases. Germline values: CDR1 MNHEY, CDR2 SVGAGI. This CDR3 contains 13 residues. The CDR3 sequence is CASRGSGGRNPFF. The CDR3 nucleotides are TGTGCCAGTAGGGGTAGCGGGGGGAGGAATCCGTTCTTC.

The CDR3 DNA is TGTGCCAGCAGCGCATGGACAGGCGGAGGAACTAATGAAAAACTGTTTTTT. Protein product: CASSAWTGGGTNEKLFF. V gene TRBV5-4 combines with J gene TRBJ1-4; TRBD1 matches 7 bases. This CDR3 is 17 amino acids long. Germline V lookup: CDR1 SGHNT, CDR2 YYREEE (reference sequence). V was pared by 4 bases and J by 1 base, with 10 bases of the junction left unmatched.

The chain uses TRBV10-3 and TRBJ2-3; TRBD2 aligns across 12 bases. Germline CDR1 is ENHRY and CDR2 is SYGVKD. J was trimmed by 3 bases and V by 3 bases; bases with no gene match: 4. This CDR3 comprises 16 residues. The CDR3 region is CAISDPTSGGTDTQYF. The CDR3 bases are TGTGCCATCAGTGACCCCACTAGCGGGGGGACAGATACGCAGTATTTT.

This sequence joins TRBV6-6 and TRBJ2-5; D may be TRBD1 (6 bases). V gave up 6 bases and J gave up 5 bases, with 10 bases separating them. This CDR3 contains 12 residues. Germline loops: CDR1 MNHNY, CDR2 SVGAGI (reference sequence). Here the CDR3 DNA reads TGTGCCAGCAGCCAGGGGTGGGAGACCCAGTACTTC. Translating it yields CASSQGWETQYF.

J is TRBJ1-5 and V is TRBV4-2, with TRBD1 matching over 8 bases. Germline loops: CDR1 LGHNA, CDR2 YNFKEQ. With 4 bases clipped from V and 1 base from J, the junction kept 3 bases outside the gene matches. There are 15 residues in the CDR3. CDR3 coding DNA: TGTGCCAGCAGCCCCGACAGGGGAAGCAATCAGCCCCAGCATTTT. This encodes CASSPDRGSNQPQHF.

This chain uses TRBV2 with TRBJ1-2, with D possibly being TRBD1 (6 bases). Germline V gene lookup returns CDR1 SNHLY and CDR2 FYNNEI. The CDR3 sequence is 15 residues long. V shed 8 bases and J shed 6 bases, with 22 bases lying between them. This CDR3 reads CASGKGTGTGDGYTF. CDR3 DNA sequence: TGTGCCAGCGGTAAAGGTACAGGGACCGGCGATGGCTACACCTTC.

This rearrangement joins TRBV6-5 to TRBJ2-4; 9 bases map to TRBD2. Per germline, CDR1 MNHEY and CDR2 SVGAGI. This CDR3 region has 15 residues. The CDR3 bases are TGTGCTCTTGCGGGAGGGTTCGGGGCCAAAAACATTCAGTACTTC. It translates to CALAGGFGAKNIQYF.

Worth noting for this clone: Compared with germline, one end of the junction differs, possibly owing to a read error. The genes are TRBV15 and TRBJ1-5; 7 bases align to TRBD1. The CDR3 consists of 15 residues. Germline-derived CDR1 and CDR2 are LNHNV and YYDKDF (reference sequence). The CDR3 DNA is TGTGCCACCAGCCGAGAAAAACAGGGGATTCAGCCCCAGCATTTT. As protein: CATSREKQGIQPQHF.

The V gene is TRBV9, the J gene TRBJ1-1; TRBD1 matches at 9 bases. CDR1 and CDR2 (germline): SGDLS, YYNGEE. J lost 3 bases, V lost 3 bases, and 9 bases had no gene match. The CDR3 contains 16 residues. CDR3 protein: CASSDSRDREDTEAFF. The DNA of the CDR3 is TGTGCCAGCAGCGACTCCCGGGACAGGGAAGACACTGAAGCTTTCTTT.

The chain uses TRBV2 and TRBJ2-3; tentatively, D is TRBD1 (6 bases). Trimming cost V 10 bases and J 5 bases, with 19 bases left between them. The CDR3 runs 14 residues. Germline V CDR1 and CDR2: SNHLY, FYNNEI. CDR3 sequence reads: CATIPEGVGDTQYF. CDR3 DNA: TGTGCCACCATTCCCGAGGGGGTTGGAGATACGCAGTATTTT.

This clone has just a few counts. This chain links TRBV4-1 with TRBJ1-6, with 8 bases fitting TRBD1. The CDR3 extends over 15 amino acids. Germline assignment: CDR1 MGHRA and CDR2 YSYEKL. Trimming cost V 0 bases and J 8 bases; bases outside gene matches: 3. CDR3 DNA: TGCGCCAGCAGCCAAGACGAGACAGGGGATTCACCCCTCCACTTT. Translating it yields CASSQDETGDSPLHF.

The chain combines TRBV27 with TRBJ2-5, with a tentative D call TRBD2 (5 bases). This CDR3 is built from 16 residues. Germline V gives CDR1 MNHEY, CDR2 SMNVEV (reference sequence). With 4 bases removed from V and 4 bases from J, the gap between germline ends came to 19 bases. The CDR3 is CASSSLSPRVLETQYF. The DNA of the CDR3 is TGTGCCAGCAGTTCCCTAAGCCCGAGGGTCCTAGAGACCCAGTACTTC.

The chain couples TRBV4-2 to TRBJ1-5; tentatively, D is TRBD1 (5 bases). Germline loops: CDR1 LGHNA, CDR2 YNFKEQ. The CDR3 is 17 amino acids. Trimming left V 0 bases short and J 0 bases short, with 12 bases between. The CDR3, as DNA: TGTGCCAGCAGCCAAGACCGAGACAGATATAGCAATCAGCCCCAGCATTTT. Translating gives CASSQDRDRYSNQPQHF.

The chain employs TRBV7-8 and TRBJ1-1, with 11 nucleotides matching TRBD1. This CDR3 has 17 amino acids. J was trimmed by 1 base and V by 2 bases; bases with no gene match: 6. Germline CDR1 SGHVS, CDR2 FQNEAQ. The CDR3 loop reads CASSLLGQGVGNTEAFF. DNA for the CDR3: TGTGCCAGCAGCTTATTGGGACAGGGGGTTGGGAACACTGAAGCTTTCTTT.

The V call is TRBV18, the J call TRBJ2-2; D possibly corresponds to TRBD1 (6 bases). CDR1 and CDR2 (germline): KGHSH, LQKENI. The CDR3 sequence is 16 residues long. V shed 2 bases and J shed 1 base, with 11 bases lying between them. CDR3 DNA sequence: TGTGCCAGCTCACCATTTGGACAGCTGAACACCGGGGAGCTGTTTTTT. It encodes CASSPFGQLNTGELFF.

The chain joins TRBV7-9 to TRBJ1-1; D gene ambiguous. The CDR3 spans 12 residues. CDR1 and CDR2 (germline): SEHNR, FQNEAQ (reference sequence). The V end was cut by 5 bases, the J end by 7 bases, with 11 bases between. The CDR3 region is CASSATGDEAFF. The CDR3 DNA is TGTGCCAGCAGCGCAACGGGTGATGAAGCTTTCTTT.

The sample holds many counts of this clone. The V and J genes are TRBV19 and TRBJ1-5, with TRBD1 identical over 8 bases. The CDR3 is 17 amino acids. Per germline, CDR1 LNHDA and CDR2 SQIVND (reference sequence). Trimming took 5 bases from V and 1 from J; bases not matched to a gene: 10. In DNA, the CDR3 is TGTGCCAGTAGTCTTAAAGACAGGGGAAGGAGCAATCAGCCCCAGCATTTT. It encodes CASSLKDRGRSNQPQHF.

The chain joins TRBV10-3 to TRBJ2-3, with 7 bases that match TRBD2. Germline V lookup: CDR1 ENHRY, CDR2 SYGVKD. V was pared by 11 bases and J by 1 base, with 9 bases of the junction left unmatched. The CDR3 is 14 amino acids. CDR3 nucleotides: TGTGCCGCTCGGGGGGAGCGTGGCACAGATACGCAGTATTTT. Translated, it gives CAARGERGTDTQYF.

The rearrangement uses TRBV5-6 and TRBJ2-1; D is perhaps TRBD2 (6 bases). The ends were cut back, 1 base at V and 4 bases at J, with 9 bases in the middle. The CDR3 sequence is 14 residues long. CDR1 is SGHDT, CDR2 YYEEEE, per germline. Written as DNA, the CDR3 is TGTGCCAGCAGCTTGATGGGGGGATACAATGAGCAGTTCTTC. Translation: CASSLMGGYNEQFF.

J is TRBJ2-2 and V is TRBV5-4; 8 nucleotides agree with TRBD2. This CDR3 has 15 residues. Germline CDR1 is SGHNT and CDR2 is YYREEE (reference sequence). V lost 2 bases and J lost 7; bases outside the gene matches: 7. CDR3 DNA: TGTGCCAGCAGCTTAGGGACTAGTAGTGTCGGGGAGCTGTTTTTT. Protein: CASSLGTSSVGELFF.

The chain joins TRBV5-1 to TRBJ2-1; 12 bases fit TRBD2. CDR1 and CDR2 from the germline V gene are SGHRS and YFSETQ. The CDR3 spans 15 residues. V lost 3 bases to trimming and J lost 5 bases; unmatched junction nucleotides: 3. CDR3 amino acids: CASSWTSGINNEQFF. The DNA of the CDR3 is TGCGCCAGCAGCTGGACTAGCGGGATCAACAATGAGCAGTTCTTC.

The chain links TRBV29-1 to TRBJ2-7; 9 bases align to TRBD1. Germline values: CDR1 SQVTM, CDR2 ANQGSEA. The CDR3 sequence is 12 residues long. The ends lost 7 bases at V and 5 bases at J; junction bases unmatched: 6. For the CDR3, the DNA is TGCAGCGCCGACGGGACAGGGAACGAGCAGTACTTC. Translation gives CSADGTGNEQYF.